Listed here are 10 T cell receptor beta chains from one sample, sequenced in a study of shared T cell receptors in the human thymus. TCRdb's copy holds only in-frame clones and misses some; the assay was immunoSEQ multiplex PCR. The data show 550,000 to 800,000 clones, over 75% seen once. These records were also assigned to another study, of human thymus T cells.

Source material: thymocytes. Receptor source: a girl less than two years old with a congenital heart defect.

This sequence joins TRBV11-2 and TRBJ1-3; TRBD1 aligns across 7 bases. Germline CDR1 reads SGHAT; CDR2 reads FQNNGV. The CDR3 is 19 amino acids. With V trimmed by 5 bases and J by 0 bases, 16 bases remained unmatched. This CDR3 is CASSTDRVATYFSGNTIYF. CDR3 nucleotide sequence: TGTGCCAGCAGCACAGACAGGGTTGCGACTTACTTCTCTGGAAACACCATATATTTT.

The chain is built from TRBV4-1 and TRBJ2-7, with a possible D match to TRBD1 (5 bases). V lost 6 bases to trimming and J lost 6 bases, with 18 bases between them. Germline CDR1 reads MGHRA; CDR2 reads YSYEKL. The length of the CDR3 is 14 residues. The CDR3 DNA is TGCGCCAGCAGTCGCGCAATAACAGGCTCCGAGCAGTACTTC. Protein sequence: CASSRAITGSEQYF.

CDR3: CASSQDPAGGGYGYTF. The CDR3 region has the DNA TGCGCCAGCAGCCAAGATCCGGCAGGGGGCGGCTATGGCTACACCTTC. The chain couples TRBV4-3 to TRBJ1-2; the match to TRBD1 covers 8 bases. This CDR3 contains 16 residues. Trimming removed 0 bases from V and 4 bases from J; junction bases left unmatched: 7. CDR1 and CDR2 (germline): LGHNA, YSLEER.

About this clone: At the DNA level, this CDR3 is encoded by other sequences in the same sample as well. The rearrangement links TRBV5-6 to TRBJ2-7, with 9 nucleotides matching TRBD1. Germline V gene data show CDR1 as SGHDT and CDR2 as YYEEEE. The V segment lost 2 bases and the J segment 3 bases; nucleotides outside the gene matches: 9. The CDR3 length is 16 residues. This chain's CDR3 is CASSLEGGQGHYEQYF. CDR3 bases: TGTGCCAGCAGCTTAGAGGGGGGACAGGGTCACTACGAGCAGTACTTC. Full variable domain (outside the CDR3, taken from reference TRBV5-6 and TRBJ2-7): DAGVTQSPTHLIKTRGQQVTLRCSPKSGHDTVSWYQQALGQGPQFIFQYYEEEERQRGNFPDRFSGHQFPNYSSELNVNALLLGDSALYLCASSLEGGQGHYEQYFGPGTRLTVT.

Written as DNA, the CDR3 is TGTGCCAGCTCACCATCCTACTCTGGGGCCAACGTCCTGACTTTC. Translated, it gives CASSPSYSGANVLTF. The chain carries TRBV18 and TRBJ2-6, with D unresolved. The germline V gene encodes CDR1 KGHSH and CDR2 LQKENI. V was trimmed by 2 bases and J by 0 bases, leaving 5 bases between them. The CDR3 extends over 15 amino acids. The full variable domain, rest sourced from reference TRBV18 and TRBJ2-6, is NAGVMQNPRHLVRRRGQEARLRCSPMKGHSHVYWYRQLPEEGLKFMVYLQKENIIDESGMPKERFSAEFPKEGPSILRIQQVVRGDSAAYFCASSPSYSGANVLTFGAGSRLTVL.

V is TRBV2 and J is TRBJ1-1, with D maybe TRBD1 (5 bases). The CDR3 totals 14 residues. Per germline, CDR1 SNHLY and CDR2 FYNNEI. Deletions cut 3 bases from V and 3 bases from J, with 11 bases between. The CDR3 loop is CASSDRVADTEAFF. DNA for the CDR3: TGTGCCAGCAGTGACAGGGTGGCGGACACTGAAGCTTTCTTT.

CDR3 region: CASSQTTGTEAFF. CDR3 bases: TGTGCCAGCAGTCAAACCACGGGGACTGAAGCTTTCTTT. The genes are TRBV6-5 and TRBJ1-1; the D is unclear. Per germline, CDR1 MNHEY and CDR2 SVGAGI. There are 13 residues in the CDR3. V lost 5 bases and J lost 5, with 12 bases in between.

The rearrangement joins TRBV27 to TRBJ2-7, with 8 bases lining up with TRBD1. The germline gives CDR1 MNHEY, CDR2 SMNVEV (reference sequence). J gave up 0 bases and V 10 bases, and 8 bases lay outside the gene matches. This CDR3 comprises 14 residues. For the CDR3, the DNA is TGTGCCACCGGACCTGGACAGGGCTCCTACGAGCAGTACTTC. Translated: CATGPGQGSYEQYF.

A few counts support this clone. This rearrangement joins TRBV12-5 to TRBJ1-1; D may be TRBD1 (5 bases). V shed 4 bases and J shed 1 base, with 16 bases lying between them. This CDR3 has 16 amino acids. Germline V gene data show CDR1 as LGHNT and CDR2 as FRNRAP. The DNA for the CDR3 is TGTGCTAGTGGTTCCTACGCCAGCGGGGGGAACACTGAAGCTTTCTTT. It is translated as CASGSYASGGNTEAFF. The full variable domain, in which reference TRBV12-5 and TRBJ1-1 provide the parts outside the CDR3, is DARVTQTPRHKVTEMGQEVTMRCQPILGHNTVFWYRQTMMQGLELLAYFRNRAPLDDSGMPKDRFSAEMPDATLATLKIQPSEPRDSAVYFCASGSYASGGNTEAFFGQGTRLTVV.

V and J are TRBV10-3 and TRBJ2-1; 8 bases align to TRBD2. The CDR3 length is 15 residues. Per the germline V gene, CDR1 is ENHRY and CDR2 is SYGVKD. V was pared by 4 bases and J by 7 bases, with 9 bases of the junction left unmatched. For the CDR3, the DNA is TGTGCCATCAGTGGTAGCGGGGACCTACGGAATGAGCAGTTCTTC. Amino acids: CAISGSGDLRNEQFF.